This entry lists 20 T cell receptor beta chains sequenced from one sample in a study of tumor-infiltrating lymphocytes in oesophageal squamous cell carcinoma. In TCRdb, the PCR reads were re-called with MiXCR into one record per CDR3 protein. The sample includes approximately 12,000 distinct CDR3 sequences, roughly 47% seen only once; the top ten take about 15%. Input material: normal esophageal tissue next to the tumor. Receptors were obtained from a male donor with esophageal squamous cell carcinoma.

This clonotype was picked up a small number of times. V is TRBV12-3 or TRBV12-4 and J is TRBJ2-5; D unclear. The CDR3 spans 14 residues. The V end was cut by 1 base, the J end by 7 bases, with 13 bases between. CDR3 nucleotides: TGTGCCAGCAGTTTAGGGCAGGCTGTGGGGACCCAGTACTTC. This encodes CASSLGQAVGTQYF.

This clonotype was counted between two and nine times. The V and J genes are TRBV7-2 and TRBJ2-5; no clear D. The J call is doubtful: the DNA matches TRBJ2-1 better. Germline V gene lookup returns CDR1 SGHTA and CDR2 FQGNSA. CDR3 size: 12 residues. The chain's CDR3 is CASSFERNEQFF. The CDR3 DNA reads TGTGCCAGCAGCTTTGAACGTAATGAGCAGTTCTTC.

By sample fraction, this clonotype is medium-sized. This chain links TRBV7-8 with TRBJ2-7, with TRBD1 as a possible D gene (6 bases). Trimming stripped 4 bases from V and 4 bases from J, with 11 bases between. The germline CDR1 and CDR2 sequences are SGHVS and FQNEAQ. The CDR3 has 13 residues. The CDR3 DNA reads TGTGCCAGCAGCTCCCGGGACAAATACGAGCAGTACTTC. It encodes CASSSRDKYEQYF.

The chain couples TRBV7-3 to TRBJ2-3, with 7 bases lining up with TRBD2. The CDR3 is made up of 15 amino acids. The junction had 9 bases not matched to a gene; V was cut back by 5 bases and J by 4 bases. Germline V gene lookup returns CDR1 SGHTA and CDR2 FQGTGA. The DNA for the CDR3 is TGTGCCAGCAGCAAGTGGAGCGGGAATGCAGATACGCAGTATTTT. Encoded protein: CASSKWSGNADTQYF.

This clonotype was detected only a few times. The rearrangement links TRBV7-6 to TRBJ2-1; 9 bases are shared with TRBD2. CDR1 is SGHVS and CDR2 is FNYEAQ in the germline V gene. The junction had 13 bases not matched to a gene; V was cut back by 3 bases and J by 7 bases. CDR3 length equals 17 residues. As DNA, the CDR3 is TGTGCCAGCAGCTTGGGATTCTGGCGGGGGGGCTCAAATGAGCAGTTCTTC. Its translation: CASSLGFWRGGSNEQFF.

This clonotype is labeled medium-sized. This rearrangement joins TRBV6-6 to TRBJ2-2; 8 nucleotides match TRBD1. Germline V gene data show CDR1 as MNHNY and CDR2 as SVGAGI (reference sequence). The CDR3 runs to 15 residues. Trimming took 2 bases from V and 6 from J; bases not matched to a gene: 5. The CDR3 DNA is TGTGCCAGCAGTTACGTAACAGGGGGGTCCGGGGAGCTGTTTTTT. It is translated as CASSYVTGGSGELFF.

This clonotype came up many times. Germline is not matched at one junction end, which may reflect a read error. The chain has TRBV12-3 or TRBV12-4 and TRBJ2-5; D tentatively fits TRBD1 or TRBD2 (7 bases each). The CDR3 totals 14 residues. CDR3 DNA: TGTGCCAGCACCAGGGGGGGTGTTAATTCACCCCTCCACTTC. Translating gives CASTRGGVNSPLHF.

This clonotype has more than one count but fewer than ten. The genes are TRBV15 and TRBJ2-4, with 7 bases matching TRBD1. Losses at the gene ends were 5 bases for V and 3 bases for J; bases not matched to a gene: 10. The CDR3 runs 16 residues. Germline CDR1 and CDR2: LNHNV and YYDKDF (reference sequence). The CDR3 region has the DNA TGTGCCACCAGCGAAGACGGGACAGTTAACAAAAACATTCAGTACTTC. Translated: CATSEDGTVNKNIQYF. The complete variable domain, with remaining parts taken from reference TRBV15 and TRBJ2-4, reads DAMVIQNPRYQVTQFGKPVTLSCSQTLNHNVMYWYQQKSSQAPKLLFHYYDKDFNNEADTPDNFQSRRPNTSFCFLDIRSPGLGDTAMYLCATSEDGTVNKNIQYFGAGTRLSVL.

This clonotype was detected ten times or more. The chain couples TRBV5-1 to TRBJ2-3; no clear D. This CDR3 spans 14 amino acids. V was trimmed by 0 bases and J by 3 bases, leaving 8 bases between them. CDR1 is SGHRS, CDR2 YFSETQ, per germline. CDR3 loop: CASSLEQITDTQYF. The CDR3 region has the DNA TGCGCCAGCAGCTTGGAACAGATAACAGATACGCAGTATTTT.

Ten or more counts support this clonotype. The rearrangement uses TRBV11-2 and TRBJ2-7, with TRBD2 matching 15 bases. The germline gives CDR1 SGHAT, CDR2 FQNNGV. After removal of 4 bases from V and 7 bases from J, the junction contained 5 bases not matched to a gene. The CDR3 length is 15 residues. The CDR3 coding sequence is TGTGCCAGCAGCTCCGGGACTAGCGGGAGGTTTGAGCAGTACTTC. Translated: CASSSGTSGRFEQYF. The full variable domain, its missing parts supplied by reference TRBV11-2 and TRBJ2-7, is EAGVAQSPRYKIIEKRQSVAFWCNPISGHATLYWYQQILGQGPKLLIQFQNNGVVDDSQLPKDRFSAERLKGVDSTLKIQPAKLEDSAVYLCASSSGTSGRFEQYFGPGTRLTVT.

This clonotype showed up just a few times. The CDR3, as DNA: TGTGCCAGCAGTTACTCTGGGGCCAACGTCCTGACTTTC. This encodes CASSYSGANVLTF. V and J are TRBV27 and TRBJ2-6; D not resolved. Looked up from germline, CDR1 is MNHEY and CDR2 is SMNVEV (reference sequence). CDR3 length: 13 residues. The V and J ends lost 4 bases and 0 bases respectively, with 1 base between them.

The gene calls are TRBV7-6 and TRBJ2-6, with 10 bases fitting TRBD1. From germline, CDR1 is SGHVS and CDR2 FNYEAQ. The CDR3 runs to 16 residues. J was trimmed by 3 bases and V by 6 bases; bases with no gene match: 5. The CDR3 DNA reads TGTGCCAGCAGTCGACAGGGGGCCGATGGGGCCAACGTCCTGACTTTC. Translation: CASSRQGADGANVLTF.

This chain joins TRBV7-2 and TRBJ1-5; 11 nucleotides line up with TRBD1. This CDR3 is built from 19 residues. CDR1 and CDR2 from the germline V gene are SGHTA and FQGNSA. J gave up 6 bases and V 1 base, and 14 bases lay outside the gene matches. CDR3 in DNA: TGTGCCAGCAGCTTAGTTGGTTACGGGACAGGGGGTCCGGTTCAGCCCCAGCATTTT. It codes for CASSLVGYGTGGPVQPQHF.

This chain connects TRBV28 to TRBJ2-7, with TRBD2 matching over 7 bases. The tail of the sequence fits TRBJ2-1 better, so the J call may be wrong. The CDR3 is 15 residues long. Germline CDR1 is MDHEN and CDR2 is SYDVKM. CDR3 sequence reads: CASSLGGSTYNEQFF. The CDR3 DNA reads as TGTGCCAGCAGTTTGGGGGGGAGTACTTACAATGAGCAGTTCTTC.

The rearrangement joins TRBV9 to TRBJ2-7; D is unclear. Trimming removed 0 bases at V and 7 bases at J, with 17 bases between. The CDR3 extends over 15 amino acids. Germline CDR1 reads SGDLS; CDR2 reads YYNGEE. The DNA for the CDR3 is TGTGCCAGCAGCGTAGACTTAAGCTCCTACAATGAGCAGTACTTC. This sequence encodes CASSVDLSSYNEQYF. Drawing the rest from reference TRBV9 and TRBJ2-7, the complete variable domain is DSGVTQTPKHLITATGQRVTLRCSPRSGDLSVYWYQQSLDQGLQFLIQYYNGEERAKGNILERFSAQQFPDLHSELNLSSLELGDSALYFCASSVDLSSYNEQYFGPGTRLTVT.

The rearrangement joins TRBV7-2 to TRBJ2-3; tentative D call: TRBD1 (5 bases). Near its end, the DNA agrees better with TRBJ2-1, so the J call may be wrong. The CDR3 runs 15 residues. Germline assignment: CDR1 SGHTA and CDR2 FQGNSA. The DNA for the CDR3 is TGTGCCAGCAGCTTAAATCGACAGTGGTACAATGAGCAGTTCTTC. This encodes CASSLNRQWYNEQFF.

The rearrangement uses TRBV7-6 and TRBJ2-5; 10 bases align to TRBD2. Gene TRBJ2-1 matches the end of the DNA better, so the J call may be wrong. CDR3 length: 16 residues. In germline, CDR1 is SGHVS, CDR2 FNYEAQ. This CDR3 reads CASSLASGRAVTEQFF. Here the CDR3 DNA reads TGTGCCAGCAGCTTAGCGAGCGGGAGGGCCGTGACTGAGCAGTTCTTC.

The CDR3 bases are TGTGCCAGCAACACGGAATCAAGCTCCTACGAGCAGTACTTC. This translates into CASNTESSSYEQYF. This chain connects TRBV6-6 to TRBJ2-4, with no clear D. The DNA end is more similar to TRBJ2-7, so the J call may be wrong. The CDR3 is 14 amino acids. The germline V gene encodes CDR1 MNHNY and CDR2 SVGAGI (reference sequence).

The chain has TRBV6-2 or TRBV6-3 and TRBJ2-7; D is possibly TRBD1 (6 bases). Matching the DNA end better, TRBJ1-2 makes the J call doubtful. The germline CDR1 and CDR2 sequences are MNHEY and SVGEGT. The CDR3 length is 15 residues. CDR3 DNA: TGTGCCAGCAGCCCCGGAACGGGGGCCAACTATGGCTACACCTTC. It yields the protein CASSPGTGANYGYTF.

Comment on this clonotype: The conserved final phenylalanine or tryptophan is absent from the CDR3, which likely points to a read error. It is unclear where the CDR3 begins or ends on the DNA, so no DNA is shown, and the CDR3 is as TCRdb lists it. The V call is TRBV7-2, the J call TRBJ2-7; the table assigns TRBD1, which was not confirmed against the DNA. Germline V gives CDR1 SGHTA, CDR2 FQGNSA. The CDR3 extends over 17 residues, inclusive of both ends. CDR3 sequence: CASSLGTGGIYGYTFGS.